The 6 T cell receptor beta chains below all came from one sample that was sequenced in a study of human T cells and chemical hapten exposure. Time point in this sample: pre-sensitization, week 0. Treatment: therapeutic diphenylcyclopropenone sensitization with weekly scalp DPC. TCRdb analysed the RACE reads with MiXCR anew, one entry per CDR3 protein. The sample comprises under 110,000 distinct CDR3 sequences, roughly 12% of which are singletons, and 1.6% rests with the top ten. Source: whole blood, taken in connection with sensitization to the hapten diphenylcyclopropenone (DPC). The receptor set was obtained from a woman aged 45-65 years with alopecia areata. Some clones in this sample may be carry-over from other donors' samples.

This clonotype turned up a few times. This sequence joins TRBV12-3 or TRBV12-4 and TRBJ2-2, with TRBD2 as a possible D gene (5 bases). The CDR3 is 13 residues long. V lost 2 bases, J lost 7 bases, and 8 bases lay in between. Here the CDR3 reads CASSLLAGGELFF. For the CDR3, the DNA is TGTGCCAGCAGTTTACTAGCTGGCGGGGAGCTGTTTTTT.

The table lists this clonotype with many counts. The chain uses TRBV20-1 and TRBJ1-4; 7 positions match TRBD1. Per germline, CDR1 DFQATT and CDR2 SNEGSKA (reference sequence). V lost 5 bases to trimming and J lost 5 bases; unmatched junction nucleotides: 11. The CDR3 spans 15 residues. CDR3 residues: CSAGPTGRRNEKLFF. CDR3 nucleotide sequence: TGCAGTGCTGGACCGACAGGGCGTCGGAATGAAAAACTGTTTTTT.

This clonotype occurred a few times. This rearrangement joins TRBV18 to TRBJ1-2; possibly TRBD1 for D (6 bases). The CDR3 covers 14 residues. The V gene lost 1 base and the J gene lost 1 base, with 7 bases spanning the gap. Germline V gene sequence: CDR1 KGHSH, CDR2 LQKENI. CDR3 sequence reads: CASSPQDSNYGYTF. The CDR3 DNA is TGTGCCAGCTCACCACAGGACAGTAACTATGGCTACACCTTC.

This clonotype appeared many times. The CDR3 reads CASSLAGSSYEQYF. The CDR3 nucleotides read TGTGCCAGCAGCTTAGCGGGGTCGAGCTACGAGCAGTACTTC. The chain carries TRBV28 and TRBJ2-7; 8 nucleotides align to TRBD2. This CDR3 has 14 residues. J lost 3 bases, V lost 6 bases, and 7 bases had no gene match. Looked up from germline, CDR1 is MDHEN and CDR2 is SYDVKM.

This clonotype was recorded at least ten times. The gene calls are TRBV7-9 and TRBJ1-4; no definite D call. The length of the CDR3 is 15 residues. Germline loops: CDR1 SEHNR, CDR2 FQNEAQ (reference sequence). V was cut by 5 bases and J by 3 bases, with 13 bases left in between. The CDR3 region is CASSASVTSNEKLFF. In DNA, the CDR3 is TGTGCCAGCAGCGCGTCGGTGACCTCTAATGAAAAACTGTTTTTT.

This clonotype was seen only a few times. This chain connects TRBV28 to TRBJ1-2; unclear D gene. Germline V CDR1 and CDR2: MDHEN, SYDVKM. V was cut by 6 bases and J by 0 bases, with 8 bases left in between. This CDR3 spans 13 amino acids. The CDR3: CASSQQPNYGYTF. The CDR3 DNA reads TGTGCCAGCAGCCAACAGCCTAACTATGGCTACACCTTC.